The 11 T cell receptor beta chains reported below all come from one sample, sequenced in a study of blood T cell repertoires in COVID-19. Some clones are missing from TCRdb's copy, which holds only in-frame ones; the method was immunoSEQ multiplex PCR. Of about 140,000 clones listed, about four fifths are singletons. Sequencing was performed on PBMCs or T cells enriched from blood (not recorded which). The origin of the receptors is a woman aged 45-59 years with acute COVID-19.

This chain connects TRBV5-4 to TRBJ2-1, with TRBD1 as a possible D gene (6 bases). Trimming removed 0 bases from V and 5 bases from J, with 6 bases in between. CDR3 length: 13 residues. CDR1 and CDR2 from the germline V gene are SGHNT and YYREEE (reference sequence). As DNA, the CDR3 is TGTGCCAGCAGCTTGGACAGGGACAATGAGCAGTTCTTC. As protein: CASSLDRDNEQFF.

This sequence joins TRBV9 and TRBJ1-2; tentative D call: TRBD1 (6 bases). The germline V and J ends were trimmed by 1 base and 9 bases, with 16 bases remaining between them. CDR3 length equals 14 residues. Germline lookup yields CDR1 SGDLS and CDR2 YYNGEE. The CDR3 here is CASSVSGQLASYTF. In DNA, the CDR3 is TGTGCCAGCAGCGTATCCGGACAGTTAGCCAGCTACACCTTC.

The chain combines TRBV19 with TRBJ1-1, with D unclear. The V gene lost 4 bases and the J gene lost 0 bases, with 12 bases spanning the gap. Germline CDR1 reads LNHDA; CDR2 reads SQIVND (reference sequence). This CDR3 comprises 15 residues. The CDR3, as DNA: TGTGCCAGTAGTAGAGCAATTCTCATGAACACTGAAGCTTTCTTT. This sequence encodes CASSRAILMNTEAFF.

V is TRBV7-9 and J is TRBJ1-3; D ambiguous. Germline CDR1 reads SEHNR; CDR2 reads FQNEAQ (reference sequence). This CDR3 contains 16 residues. V was shortened by 5 bases and J by 0 bases, with 14 bases between the two germline ends. As DNA, the CDR3 is TGTGCCAGCAGCCTTCTCGGCGGACTCTCTGGAAACACCATATATTTT. Translating gives CASSLLGGLSGNTIYF.

This chain connects TRBV27 to TRBJ1-1; D ambiguous. This CDR3 region has 14 residues. Germline V gene sequence: CDR1 MNHEY, CDR2 SMNVEV (reference sequence). Trimming took off 3 bases at V and 0 bases at J, with 8 bases between the two ends. The CDR3 nucleotides read TGTGCCAGCAGTTTCGCAGGCATGAACACTGAAGCTTTCTTT. It is translated as CASSFAGMNTEAFF.

The J gene is TRBJ1-1, the V gene TRBV10-2; weak D call: TRBD1 (6 bases). Germline loops: CDR1 WSHSY, CDR2 SAAADI. V lost 6 bases to trimming and J lost 11 bases, with 22 bases between them. The CDR3 spans 14 residues. DNA of the CDR3: TGCGCCAGCAGCAACGTTGGACAGTCGGATGGGGCTTTCTTT. Its translation: CASSNVGQSDGAFF.

The rearrangement joins TRBV3-1 (or the pseudogene TRBV3-2) to TRBJ1-2, with TRBD1 matching over 7 bases. The V gene's germline CDR1 is LGHDT and CDR2 YNNKEL (reference sequence). Trimming removed 0 bases from V and 4 bases from J; junction bases left unmatched: 2. This CDR3 is 14 amino acids long. Written as DNA, the CDR3 is TGTGCCAGCAGCCAAGAGGGGACAGCCTATGGCTACACCTTC. Protein product: CASSQEGTAYGYTF.

J is TRBJ2-7 and V is TRBV11-2, with 8 bases matching TRBD1. Per the germline V gene, CDR1 is SGHAT and CDR2 is FQNNGV. CDR3 length: 13 amino acids. V lost 3 bases and J lost 4; bases outside the gene matches: 2. The CDR3 is CASSFDRGYEQYF. The DNA for the CDR3 is TGTGCCAGCAGCTTTGACAGGGGTTACGAGCAGTACTTC.

The count of this clone is one. This same CDR3 is encoded by further DNA sequences in the sample. The rearrangement links TRBV7-8 to TRBJ2-7; D remains ambiguous. This CDR3 spans 14 amino acids. From germline, CDR1 is SGHVS and CDR2 FQNEAQ. V lost 1 base and J 2 bases, leaving 9 bases between the germline ends. Here the CDR3 reads CASSLGPTAYEQYF. For the CDR3, the DNA is TGTGCCAGCAGCTTAGGCCCTACCGCCTACGAGCAGTACTTC.

The J gene is TRBJ1-2, the V gene TRBV25-1, with D hard to call. V lost 2 bases and J 4 bases, leaving 11 bases between the germline ends. The CDR3 consists of 14 residues. Germline V gene sequence: CDR1 MGHDK, CDR2 SYGVNS. CDR3 in DNA: TGTGCCAGCAGTGAAGCGGGGTGGTTCTATGGCTACACCTTC. Translating gives CASSEAGWFYGYTF.

The chain carries TRBV5-1 and TRBJ2-3, with 15 bases that match TRBD2. There are 19 residues in the CDR3. Germline CDR1 and CDR2: SGHRS and YFSETQ. The V and J ends lost 4 bases and 4 bases, in that order; junction bases with no gene match: 13. CDR3 nucleotide sequence: TGCGCCAGCAGCCTGGGACTAGCGGGAGGCTGGAGGATTCCAGATACGCAGTATTTT. It is translated as CASSLGLAGGWRIPDTQYF.